Listed below are T cell receptor beta chains from one sample, sequenced in a study of blood T cell repertoires in COVID-19. TCRdb keeps only in-frame clones here, not all; method: immunoSEQ multiplex PCR. Altogether over 300,000 clones are present, approximately 89% being singletons, with the ten largest covering roughly a tenth. The specimen was PBMCs or T cells enriched from blood (not recorded which). The receptors were sampled from a woman aged 40 to 50 who had recovered from COVID-19. The CDR3 runs from the conserved cysteine through the conserved F or W. The order of the fields is CDR3 DNA, CDR3 protein, J gene, D gene, V gene, clone size. D genes are given only for firm matches. Some rows mark clone size as missing; the rest say once, few, many or name a class of expanded clone.

CDR3nt: TGTGCCAGCAGCCAATGGCGTGCTAGCGTTTCCTACGAGCAGTACTTC
CDR3aa: CASSQWRASVSYEQYF
j_gene: TRBJ2-7
d_gene: .
v_gene: TRBV4-2
abundance: once

CDR3nt: TGTGCCAGCAGTTACCAGATTACTAGCGGGAGGGACACCGGGGAGCTGTTTTTT
CDR3aa: CASSYQITSGRDTGELFF
j_gene: TRBJ2-2
d_gene: TRBD2
v_gene: TRBV6-2/TRBV6-3
abundance: .

CDR3nt: TGTGCCAGCAGTTTTAAAGACAGGCCCTACGAGCAGTACTTC
CDR3aa: CASSFKDRPYEQYF
j_gene: TRBJ2-7
d_gene: .
v_gene: TRBV28
abundance: .

CDR3nt: TGTGCCAGCAGCGGGACAGGGGGGCAGTCGAAGCAGTACTTC
CDR3aa: CASSGTGGQSKQYF
j_gene: TRBJ2-7
d_gene: TRBD1
v_gene: TRBV7-2
abundance: .

CDR3nt: TGTGCCAGCAGCTCTGGCAGTGATTCAGATACGCAGTATTTT
CDR3aa: CASSSGSDSDTQYF
j_gene: TRBJ2-3
d_gene: .
v_gene: TRBV7-9
abundance: once

CDR3nt: TGTGCCAGCAGTTACCGGGACAGGGCCTTTTGGCAAGAGACCCAGTACTTC
CDR3aa: CASSYRDRAFWQETQYF
j_gene: TRBJ2-5
d_gene: TRBD1
v_gene: TRBV7-2
abundance: .

CDR3nt: TGTGCCAGCAGTTTACCCCGACAGGGATCCTTCGCTGGGGCCAACGTCCTGACTTTC
CDR3aa: CASSLPRQGSFAGANVLTF
j_gene: TRBJ2-6
d_gene: TRBD1
v_gene: TRBV28
abundance: .

CDR3nt: TGTGCCAGCTCACCTGGGACTAGCGGAGAGCAGTACTTC
CDR3aa: CASSPGTSGEQYF
j_gene: TRBJ2-7
d_gene: TRBD2
v_gene: TRBV18
abundance: .

CDR3nt: TGTGCCAGCAGTGGAGGACAGGGTATGAACCAGCCCCAGCATTTT
CDR3aa: CASSGGQGMNQPQHF
j_gene: TRBJ1-5
d_gene: TRBD1
v_gene: TRBV7-4
abundance: .

CDR3nt: TGTGCCAGCAGCCCGCCGGGTATGAACACTGAAGCTTTCTTT
CDR3aa: CASSPPGMNTEAFF
j_gene: TRBJ1-1
d_gene: .
v_gene: TRBV7-3
abundance: .

CDR3nt: TGTGCCAGCAGTCTGAACAGGGAACGGAACACTGAAGCTTTCTTT
CDR3aa: CASSLNRERNTEAFF
j_gene: TRBJ1-1
d_gene: .
v_gene: TRBV6-5
abundance: .

CDR3nt: TGTGCCAGCAGCCCGGGACTAGCGGGTTTAGGGGATGAGCAGTTCTTC
CDR3aa: CASSPGLAGLGDEQFF
j_gene: TRBJ2-1
d_gene: TRBD2
v_gene: TRBV11-1
abundance: .

CDR3nt: TGTGCCATCACAGGGAACTATGGCTACACCTTC
CDR3aa: CAITGNYGYTF
j_gene: TRBJ1-2
d_gene: .
v_gene: TRBV10-3
abundance: once